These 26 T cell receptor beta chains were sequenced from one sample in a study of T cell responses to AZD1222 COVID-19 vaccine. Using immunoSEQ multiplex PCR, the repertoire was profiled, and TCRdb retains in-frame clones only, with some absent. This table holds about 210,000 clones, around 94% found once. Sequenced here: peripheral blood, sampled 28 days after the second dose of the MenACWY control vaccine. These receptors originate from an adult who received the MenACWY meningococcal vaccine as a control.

CDR3 residues: CASSVGPASPLHF. The DNA of the CDR3 is TGTGCCAGCAGCGTAGGCCCGGCGTCACCCCTCCACTTT. The chain carries TRBV9 and TRBJ1-6; unclear D gene. This CDR3 has 13 amino acids. Trimming left V 0 bases short and J 10 bases short, with 8 bases between. Per the germline V gene, CDR1 is SGDLS and CDR2 is YYNGEE.

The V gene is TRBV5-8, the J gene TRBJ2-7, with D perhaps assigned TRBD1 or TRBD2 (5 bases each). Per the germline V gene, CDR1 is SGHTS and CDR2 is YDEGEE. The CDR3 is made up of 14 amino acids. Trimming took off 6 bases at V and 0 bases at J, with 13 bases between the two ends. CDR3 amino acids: CASTPWDGSYEQYF. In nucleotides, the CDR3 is TGTGCCAGCACCCCTTGGGACGGCTCCTACGAGCAGTACTTC.

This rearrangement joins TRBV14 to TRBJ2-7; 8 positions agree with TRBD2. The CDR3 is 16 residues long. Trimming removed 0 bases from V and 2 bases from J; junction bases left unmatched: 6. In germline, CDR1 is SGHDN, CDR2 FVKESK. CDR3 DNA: TGTGCCAGCAGCCAAGATGACGGGAGGGCCGCCTACGAGCAGTACTTC. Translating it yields CASSQDDGRAAYEQYF.

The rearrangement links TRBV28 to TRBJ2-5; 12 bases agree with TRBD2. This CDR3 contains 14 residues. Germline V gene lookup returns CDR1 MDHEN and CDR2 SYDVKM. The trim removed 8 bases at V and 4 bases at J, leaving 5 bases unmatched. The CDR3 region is CASSSGGAGETQYF. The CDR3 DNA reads TGTGCCAGCTCTAGCGGGGGGGCAGGAGAGACCCAGTACTTC.

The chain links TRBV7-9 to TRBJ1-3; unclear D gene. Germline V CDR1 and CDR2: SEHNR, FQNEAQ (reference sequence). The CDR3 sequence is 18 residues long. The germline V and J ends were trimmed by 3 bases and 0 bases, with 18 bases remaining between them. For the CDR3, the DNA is TGTGCCAGCAGCTTTCTCCTTTCTCTTCGGCACTCTGGAAACACCATATATTTT. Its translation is CASSFLLSLRHSGNTIYF.

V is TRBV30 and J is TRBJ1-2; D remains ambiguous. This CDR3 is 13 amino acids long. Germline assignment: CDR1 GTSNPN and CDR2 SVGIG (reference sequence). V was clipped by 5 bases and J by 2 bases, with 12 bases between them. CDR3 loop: CAWGEDANYGYTF. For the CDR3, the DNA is TGTGCCTGGGGGGAGGACGCAAACTATGGCTACACCTTC.

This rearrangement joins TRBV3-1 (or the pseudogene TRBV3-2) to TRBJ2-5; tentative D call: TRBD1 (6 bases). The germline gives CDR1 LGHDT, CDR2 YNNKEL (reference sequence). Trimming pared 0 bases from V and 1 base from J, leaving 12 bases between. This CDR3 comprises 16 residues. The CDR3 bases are TGTGCCAGCAGCCAAGATAGCACAGGGCCCCAAGAGACCCAGTACTTC. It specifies CASSQDSTGPQETQYF.

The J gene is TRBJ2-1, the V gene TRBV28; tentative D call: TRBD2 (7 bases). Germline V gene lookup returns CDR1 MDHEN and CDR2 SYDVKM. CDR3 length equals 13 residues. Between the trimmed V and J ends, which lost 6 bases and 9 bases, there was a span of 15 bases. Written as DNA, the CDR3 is TGTGCCAGCAGCCTTGAAGGGGGGGTTGAGCAGTTCTTC. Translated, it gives CASSLEGGVEQFF.

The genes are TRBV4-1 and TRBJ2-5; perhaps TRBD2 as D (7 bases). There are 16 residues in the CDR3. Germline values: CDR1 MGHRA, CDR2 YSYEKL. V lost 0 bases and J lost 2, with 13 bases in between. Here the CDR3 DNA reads TGCGCCAGCAGCCAAGAGGGGGCGGGAGTGCAAGAGACCCAGTACTTC. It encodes CASSQEGAGVQETQYF.

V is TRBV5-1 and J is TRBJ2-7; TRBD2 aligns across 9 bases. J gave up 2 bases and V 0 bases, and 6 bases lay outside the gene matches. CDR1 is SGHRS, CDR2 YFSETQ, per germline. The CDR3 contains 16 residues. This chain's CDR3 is CASSLEMLAGTYEQYF. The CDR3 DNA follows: TGCGCCAGCAGCTTGGAAATGCTAGCGGGAACCTACGAGCAGTACTTC.

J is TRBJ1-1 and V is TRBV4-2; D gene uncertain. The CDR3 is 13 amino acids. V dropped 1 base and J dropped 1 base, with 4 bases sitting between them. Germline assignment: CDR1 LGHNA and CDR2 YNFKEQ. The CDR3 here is CASSQGPNTEAFF. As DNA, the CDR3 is TGTGCCAGCAGCCAAGGTCCGAACACTGAAGCTTTCTTT.

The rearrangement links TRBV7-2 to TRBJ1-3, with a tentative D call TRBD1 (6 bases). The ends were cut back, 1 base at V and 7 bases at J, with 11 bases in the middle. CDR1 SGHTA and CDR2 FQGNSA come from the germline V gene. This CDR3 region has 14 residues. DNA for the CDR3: TGTGCCAGCAGCTTAGAGACAGGTCGGAACACCATATATTTT. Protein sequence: CASSLETGRNTIYF.

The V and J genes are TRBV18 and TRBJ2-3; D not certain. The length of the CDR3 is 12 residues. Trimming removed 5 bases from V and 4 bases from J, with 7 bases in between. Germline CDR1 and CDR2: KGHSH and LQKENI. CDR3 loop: CASSNPPDTQYF. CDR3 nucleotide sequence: TGTGCCAGCTCAAACCCCCCAGATACGCAGTATTTT.

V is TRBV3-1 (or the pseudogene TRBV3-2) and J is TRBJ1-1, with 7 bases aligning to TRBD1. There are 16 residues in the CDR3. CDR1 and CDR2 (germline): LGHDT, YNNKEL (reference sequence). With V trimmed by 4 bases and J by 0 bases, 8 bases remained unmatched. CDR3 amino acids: CASSPAGGVMNTEAFF. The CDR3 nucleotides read TGTGCCAGCAGCCCCGCAGGGGGGGTTATGAACACTGAAGCTTTCTTT.

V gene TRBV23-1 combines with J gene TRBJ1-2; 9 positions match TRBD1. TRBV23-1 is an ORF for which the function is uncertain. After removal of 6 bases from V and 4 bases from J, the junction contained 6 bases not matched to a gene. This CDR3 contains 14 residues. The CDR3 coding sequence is TGCGCCAGCAGCGCTACAGGGGGCGTCTATGGCTACACCTTC. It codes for CASSATGGVYGYTF.

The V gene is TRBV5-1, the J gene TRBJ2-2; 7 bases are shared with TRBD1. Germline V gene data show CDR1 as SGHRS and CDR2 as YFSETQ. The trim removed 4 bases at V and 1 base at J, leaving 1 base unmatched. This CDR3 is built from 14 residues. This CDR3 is CASSRTGNTGELFF. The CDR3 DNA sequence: TGCGCCAGCAGCAGGACAGGGAACACCGGGGAGCTGTTTTTT.

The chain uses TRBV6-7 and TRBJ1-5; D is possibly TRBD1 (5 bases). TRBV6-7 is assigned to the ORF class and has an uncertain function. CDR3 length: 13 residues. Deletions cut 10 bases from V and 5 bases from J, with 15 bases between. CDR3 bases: TGTGCCAAAGCAGGGCTCCCCGATCAGCCCCAGCATTTT. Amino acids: CAKAGLPDQPQHF.

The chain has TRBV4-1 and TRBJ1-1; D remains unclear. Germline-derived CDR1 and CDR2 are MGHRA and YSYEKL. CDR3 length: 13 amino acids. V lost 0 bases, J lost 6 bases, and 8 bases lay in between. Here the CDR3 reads CASSQEKSSEAFF. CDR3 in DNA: TGCGCCAGCAGCCAAGAGAAGAGTTCTGAAGCTTTCTTT.

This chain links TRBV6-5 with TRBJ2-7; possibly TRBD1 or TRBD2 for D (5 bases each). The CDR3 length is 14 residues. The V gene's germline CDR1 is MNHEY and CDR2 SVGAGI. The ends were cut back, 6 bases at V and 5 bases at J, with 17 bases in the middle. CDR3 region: CASRRSGAPDEQYF. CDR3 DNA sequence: TGTGCCAGCAGACGATCCGGGGCACCGGACGAGCAGTACTTC.

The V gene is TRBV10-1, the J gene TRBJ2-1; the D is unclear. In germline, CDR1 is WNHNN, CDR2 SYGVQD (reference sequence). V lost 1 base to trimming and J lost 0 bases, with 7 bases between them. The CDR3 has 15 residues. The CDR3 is CASSECRSSYNEQFF. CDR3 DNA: TGCGCCAGCAGTGAGTGCAGGAGCTCCTACAATGAGCAGTTCTTC.

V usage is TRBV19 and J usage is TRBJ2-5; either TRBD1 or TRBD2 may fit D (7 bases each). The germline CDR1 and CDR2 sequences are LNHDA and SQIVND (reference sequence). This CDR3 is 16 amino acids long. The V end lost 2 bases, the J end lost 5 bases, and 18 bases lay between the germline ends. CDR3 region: CASSIRDSLGGETQYF. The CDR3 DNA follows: TGTGCCAGTAGTATAAGGGACAGCCTCGGGGGGGAGACCCAGTACTTC.

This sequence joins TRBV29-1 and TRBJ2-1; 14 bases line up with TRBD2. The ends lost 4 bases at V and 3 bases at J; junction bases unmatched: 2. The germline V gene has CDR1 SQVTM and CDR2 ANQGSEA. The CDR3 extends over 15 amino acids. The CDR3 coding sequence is TGCAGCGTTGTTGGGACTAGCGGGAGCTACAATGAGCAGTTCTTC. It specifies CSVVGTSGSYNEQFF.

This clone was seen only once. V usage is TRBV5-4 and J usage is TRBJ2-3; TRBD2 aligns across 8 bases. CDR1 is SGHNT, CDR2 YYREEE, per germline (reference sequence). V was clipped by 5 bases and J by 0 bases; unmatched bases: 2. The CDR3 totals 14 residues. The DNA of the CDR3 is TGTGCCAGCAGGGAGCGGGGGAGCACAGATACGCAGTATTTT. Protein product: CASRERGSTDTQYF.

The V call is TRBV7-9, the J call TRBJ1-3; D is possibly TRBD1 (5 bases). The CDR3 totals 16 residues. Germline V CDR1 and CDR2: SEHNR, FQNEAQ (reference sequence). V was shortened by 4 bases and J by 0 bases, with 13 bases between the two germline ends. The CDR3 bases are TGTGCCAGCAGCTCCCCGGGACGAGACTCTGGAAACACCATATATTTT. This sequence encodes CASSSPGRDSGNTIYF.

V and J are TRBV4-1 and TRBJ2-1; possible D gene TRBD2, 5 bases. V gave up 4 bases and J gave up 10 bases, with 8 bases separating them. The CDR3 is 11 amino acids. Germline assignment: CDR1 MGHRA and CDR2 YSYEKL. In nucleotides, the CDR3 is TGCGCCAGCAGCCGTGGAGGCGAGCAGTTCTTC. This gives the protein CASSRGGEQFF.

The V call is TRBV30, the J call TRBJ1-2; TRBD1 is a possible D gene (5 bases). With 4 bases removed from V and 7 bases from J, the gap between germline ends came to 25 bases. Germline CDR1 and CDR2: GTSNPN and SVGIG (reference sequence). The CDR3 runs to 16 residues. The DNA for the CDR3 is TGTGCCTGGATCTCATTGGAAAGGGGCGCAGTAAGTGGCTACACCTTC. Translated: CAWISLERGAVSGYTF. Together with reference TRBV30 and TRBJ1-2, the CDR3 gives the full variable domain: SQTIHQWPATLVQPVGSPLSLECTVEGTSNPNLYWYRQAAGRGLQLLFYSVGIGQISSEVPQNLSASRPQDRQFILSSKKLLLSDSGFYLCAWISLERGAVSGYTFGSGTRLTVV.